This record concerns one T cell receptor beta chain sequence. The antigen remains undetermined. This sample is drawn from a study of regulatory and conventional T cells in RAG deficiency. Repertoires were generated with immunoSEQ multiplex PCR, while TCRdb's copy carries only in-frame clones and drops some. Among roughly 20,000 clones listed, roughly 90% were seen once. Genomic DNA came from blood regulatory T cells gated CD4+ CD25-high CD127-low. The germline V and J ends were trimmed by 5 bases and 2 bases, with 16 bases remaining between them. This CDR3 is 16 amino acids long. Germline V gives CDR1 SGHRS, CDR2 YFSETQ. Study-level points and caveats: In Omenn syndrome, Treg and Tconv repertoires overlapped >75%.

These data are also associated with another study on regulatory T cells. That paper states: The PCR used 52 TRBV and 13 TRBJ primers.

The clonotype originates from a human donor in good health. What was sequenced was Tregs sorted from blood. This chain joins TRBV5-1 and TRBJ2-2; no clear D gene. The CDR3 sequence is CASRRNPTVNTGELFF. For the CDR3, the DNA is TGCGCCAGCAGACGGAACCCAACAGTTAACACCGGGGAGCTGTTTTTT.